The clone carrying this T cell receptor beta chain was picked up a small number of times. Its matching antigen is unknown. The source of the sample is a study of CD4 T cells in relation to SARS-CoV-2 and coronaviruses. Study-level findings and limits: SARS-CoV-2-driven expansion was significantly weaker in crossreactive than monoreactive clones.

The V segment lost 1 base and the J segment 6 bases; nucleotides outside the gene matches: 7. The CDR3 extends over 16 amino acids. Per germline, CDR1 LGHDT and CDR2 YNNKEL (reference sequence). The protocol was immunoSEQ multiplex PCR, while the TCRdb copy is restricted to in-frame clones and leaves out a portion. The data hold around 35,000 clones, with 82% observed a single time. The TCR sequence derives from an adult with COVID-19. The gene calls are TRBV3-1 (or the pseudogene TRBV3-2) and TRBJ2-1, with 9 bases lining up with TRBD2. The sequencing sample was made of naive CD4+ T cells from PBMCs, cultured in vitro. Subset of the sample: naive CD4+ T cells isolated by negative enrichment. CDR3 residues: CASSQVVSGGRNEQFF. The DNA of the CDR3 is TGTGCCAGCAGCCAAGTTGTTAGCGGGGGACGCAATGAGCAGTTCTTC.